A single T cell receptor (beta chain) is shown here with its context. The data were taken from a study of blood T cell repertoires in COVID-19. Study details: Samples representing acute and convalescent COVID-19 were sourced from the United States, Italy and Spain. From T cells, B-cell-depleted T cells, or PBMCs came the material, which was cDNA or gDNA.

The authors' processing: How many nucleated cells were present was estimated from reference gene primer amplification. The method was immunoSEQ multiplex PCR; TCRdb's version includes in-frame clones alone and lacks a portion of them. V, J and clone size derive from that table, while D and trimming were established from the DNA sequence. This table has around 260,000 clones, approximately 91% appearing once. Patients in Seattle were enrolled during active infection, then followed longitudinally. The TCR comes from a woman in her 30s with COVID-19, enrolled during active disease. Sequencing was done on a sample of peripheral blood.

The CDR3 DNA is TGTGCCAGCAGTTACGGGACAGTGGTGGACACTGAAGCTTTCTTT. Its protein product is CASSYGTVVDTEAFF. V gene TRBV2 combines with J gene TRBJ1-1, with 7 bases that match TRBD1. Germline V CDR1 and CDR2: SNHLY, FYNNEI. The length of the CDR3 is 15 residues. V dropped 5 bases and J dropped 3; count of bases not matched to a gene: 9.